One sample yielded the 17 T cell receptor beta chains listed below, sequenced in a study of shared clonotypes between healthy human individuals. The assay was immunoSEQ multiplex PCR, and TCRdb's table has in-frame clones only and misses some. Altogether about 300,000 clones are present, approximately 79% being singletons, with the ten largest covering 10% to 13%. The sample was memory CD4+ T cells sorted from blood. Noted subset: CD45RA-negative fraction. These receptors originate from a man under 40 in good health.

Only one count was recorded for this clone. The chain recombines TRBV11-2 with TRBJ2-1, with D perhaps TRBD2 (6 bases). The V end was cut by 1 base, the J end by 5 bases, with 12 bases between. Per the germline V gene, CDR1 is SGHAT and CDR2 is FQNNGV. The CDR3 extends over 15 amino acids. CDR3 sequence reads: CASSLAWTTNNEQFF. Here the CDR3 DNA reads TGTGCCAGCAGCTTAGCTTGGACTACCAACAATGAGCAGTTCTTC.

V and J are TRBV19 and TRBJ2-5; 7 bases line up with TRBD1. The ends lost 7 bases at V and 2 bases at J; junction bases unmatched: 10. CDR3 size: 15 residues. Germline V gene sequence: CDR1 LNHDA, CDR2 SQIVND (reference sequence). The CDR3 protein is CASKRQGEFQETQYF. The DNA for the CDR3 is TGTGCCAGTAAAAGACAGGGCGAGTTTCAAGAGACCCAGTACTTC.

CDR3 loop: CASSGGTTARYEQYF. For the CDR3, the DNA is TGTGCCAGTAGTGGGGGGACAACGGCCCGCTACGAGCAGTACTTC. This rearrangement joins TRBV19 to TRBJ2-7, with D perhaps TRBD1 or TRBD2 (6 bases each). With 5 bases removed from V and 3 bases from J, the gap between germline ends came to 17 bases. This CDR3 is built from 15 residues. The germline V gene encodes CDR1 LNHDA and CDR2 SQIVND (reference sequence).

This rearrangement joins TRBV6-1 to TRBJ2-2; TRBD2 might be the D (6 bases). With 10 bases removed from V and 1 base from J, the gap between germline ends came to 10 bases. The CDR3 length is 13 residues. Germline-derived CDR1 and CDR2 are MNHNS and SASEGT. For the CDR3, the DNA is TGTGCCACCAACGGGGGGAACACCGGGGAGCTGTTTTTT. Amino acids: CATNGGNTGELFF.

This sequence joins TRBV7-8 and TRBJ2-7, with D perhaps TRBD2 (5 bases). The CDR3 is 13 amino acids. Germline V gene sequence: CDR1 SGHVS, CDR2 FQNEAQ. V was shortened by 5 bases and J by 5 bases, with 13 bases between the two germline ends. The CDR3 protein is CASSAAARDEQYF. CDR3 nucleotides: TGTGCCAGCAGCGCAGCGGCCCGTGACGAGCAGTACTTC.

The chain is built from TRBV5-1 and TRBJ2-3; TRBD2 aligns across 7 bases. Unmatched junction bases numbered 3, after V lost 0 bases and J lost 2 bases. CDR3 size: 15 residues. Germline assignment: CDR1 SGHRS and CDR2 YFSETQ. The CDR3 DNA reads TGCGCCAGCAGCTTGGACGGGAGGAACACAGATACGCAGTATTTT. Its translation: CASSLDGRNTDTQYF.

This chain's CDR3 is CASGLVLGGSVGTQYF. The CDR3, as DNA: TGTGCTAGTGGTTTGGTACTGGGCGGGAGCGTTGGGACCCAGTACTTC. The V gene is TRBV12-5, the J gene TRBJ2-5, with TRBD2 matching 7 bases. The CDR3 is 16 residues long. Trimming at V came to 0 bases and at J to 7 bases, leaving 11 bases not matched to a gene. From germline, CDR1 is LGHNT and CDR2 FRNRAP.

On this clone itself: The sample has other DNA sequences that encode this CDR3 too. The rearrangement links TRBV14 to TRBJ1-2; D is unclear. From germline, CDR1 is SGHDN and CDR2 FVKESK. The CDR3 spans 13 residues. With 3 bases removed from V and 4 bases from J, the gap between germline ends came to 9 bases. Here the CDR3 DNA reads TGTGCCAGCAGCCACGGACCGAGCTATGGCTACACCTTC. This translates into CASSHGPSYGYTF. Variable domain in full (rest from reference TRBV14 and TRBJ1-2): EAGVTQFPSHSVIEKGQTVTLRCDPISGHDNLYWYRRVMGKEIKFLLHFVKESKQDESGMPNNRFLAERTGGTYSTLKVQPAELEDSGVYFCASSHGPSYGYTFGSGTRLTVV.

The chain recombines TRBV28 with TRBJ2-2; 7 positions agree with TRBD1. The CDR3 covers 15 residues. Germline CDR1 MDHEN, CDR2 SYDVKM. V shed 3 bases and J 6 bases; nucleotides not matched to a gene: 7. CDR3 sequence: CASSFRGRFAGELFF. The DNA for the CDR3 is TGTGCCAGCAGTTTTAGGGGGCGCTTTGCCGGGGAGCTGTTTTTT.

The chain employs TRBV5-1 and TRBJ1-2; D ambiguous. This CDR3 is built from 14 residues. Germline CDR1 is SGHRS and CDR2 is YFSETQ. V was clipped by 0 bases and J by 2 bases, with 8 bases between them. Here the CDR3 DNA reads TGCGCCAGCAGCTTGGCTAGTGACAACTATGGCTACACCTTC. Its protein product is CASSLASDNYGYTF.

The chain is built from TRBV5-6 and TRBJ2-3, with 8 bases fitting TRBD2. Per germline, CDR1 SGHDT and CDR2 YYEEEE. The CDR3 has 15 amino acids. Unmatched junction bases numbered 3, after V lost 1 base and J lost 2 bases. The CDR3 region is CASSLRAGVTDTQYF. As DNA, the CDR3 is TGTGCCAGCAGCTTGAGAGCGGGGGTCACAGATACGCAGTATTTT.

The CDR3: CASSQDNQPQHF. In DNA, the CDR3 is TGTGCCAGCTCCCAGGACAATCAGCCCCAGCATTTT. The genes are TRBV2 and TRBJ1-5, with D unresolved. The CDR3 contains 12 residues. V was clipped by 8 bases and J by 3 bases, with 8 bases between them. Germline V gene lookup returns CDR1 SNHLY and CDR2 FYNNEI.

V and J are TRBV2 and TRBJ1-1; TRBD1 agrees at 7 bases. V trimming: 6 bases; J trimming: 0 bases; junction bases outside the gene matches: 7. CDR3 length: 15 residues. Germline lookup yields CDR1 SNHLY and CDR2 FYNNEI. The CDR3 here is CASRIQGPLNTEAFF. CDR3 bases: TGTGCCAGCAGGATACAGGGGCCCCTGAACACTGAAGCTTTCTTT.

The rearrangement uses TRBV29-1 and TRBJ1-2; tentative D call: TRBD1 (5 bases). V was trimmed by 1 base and J by 4 bases, leaving 10 bases between them. Germline values: CDR1 SQVTM, CDR2 ANQGSEA. The CDR3 is 13 amino acids. The CDR3 protein is CSVEGQGGYGYTF. DNA for the CDR3: TGCAGCGTTGAAGGTCAGGGTGGCTATGGCTACACCTTC. Drawing the rest from reference TRBV29-1 and TRBJ1-2, the complete variable domain is SAVISQKPSRDICQRGTSLTIQCQVDSQVTMMFWYRQQPGQSLTLIATANQGSEATYESGFVIDKFPISRPNLTFSTLTVSNMSPEDSSIYLCSVEGQGGYGYTFGSGTRLTVV.

The chain combines TRBV5-1 with TRBJ1-5, with a possible D match to TRBD1 (6 bases). The CDR3 sequence is 16 residues long. Trimming cost V 2 bases and J 5 bases, with 17 bases left between them. From germline, CDR1 is SGHRS and CDR2 YFSETQ. The chain's CDR3 is CASSLIPGQTYQPQHF. The CDR3 coding sequence is TGCGCCAGCAGCTTAATCCCGGGACAAACGTATCAGCCCCAGCATTTT.

V is TRBV18 and J is TRBJ1-5; D gene uncertain. The CDR3 covers 13 residues. Per the germline V gene, CDR1 is KGHSH and CDR2 is LQKENI. The V end was cut by 5 bases, the J end by 5 bases, with 10 bases between. CDR3 residues: CASSSNPDQPQHF. The CDR3 DNA follows: TGTGCCAGCTCATCCAATCCGGATCAGCCCCAGCATTTT.

The rearrangement uses TRBV18 and TRBJ1-1; D gene unclear. V was clipped by 2 bases and J by 2 bases, with 9 bases between them. The V gene's germline CDR1 is KGHSH and CDR2 LQKENI. CDR3 length: 14 amino acids. The CDR3 sequence: CASSPYSRNTEAFF. As DNA, the CDR3 is TGTGCCAGCTCACCATACTCCCGAAACACTGAAGCTTTCTTT.